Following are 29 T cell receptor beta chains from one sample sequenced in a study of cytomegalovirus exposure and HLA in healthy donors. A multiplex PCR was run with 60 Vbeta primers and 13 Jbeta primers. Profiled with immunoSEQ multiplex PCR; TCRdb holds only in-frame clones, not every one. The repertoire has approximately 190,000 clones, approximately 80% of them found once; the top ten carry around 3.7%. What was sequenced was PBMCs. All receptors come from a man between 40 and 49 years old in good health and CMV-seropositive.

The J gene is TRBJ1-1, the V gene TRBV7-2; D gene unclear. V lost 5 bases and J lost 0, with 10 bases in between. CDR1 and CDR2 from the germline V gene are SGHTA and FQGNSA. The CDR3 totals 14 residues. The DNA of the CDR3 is TGTGCCAGCAGCGCACAGTCTATGAACACTGAAGCTTTCTTT. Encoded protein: CASSAQSMNTEAFF.

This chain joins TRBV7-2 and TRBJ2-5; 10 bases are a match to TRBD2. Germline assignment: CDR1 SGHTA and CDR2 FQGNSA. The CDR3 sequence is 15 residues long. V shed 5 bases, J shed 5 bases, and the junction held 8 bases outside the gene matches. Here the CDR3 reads CASSLGLARGETQYF. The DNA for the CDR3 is TGTGCCAGCAGCCTGGGACTAGCGCGTGGGGAGACCCAGTACTTC. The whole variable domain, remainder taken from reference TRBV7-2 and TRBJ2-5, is GAGVSQSPSNKVTEKGKDVELRCDPISGHTALYWYRQSLGQGLEFLIYFQGNSAPDKSGLPSDRFSAERTGGSVSTLTIQRTQQEDSAVYLCASSLGLARGETQYFGPGTRLLVL.

In DNA, the CDR3 is TGCAGCGTCGTGGGGCTAGCGGGGTTATGGGATACGCAGTATTTT. It encodes CSVVGLAGLWDTQYF. J is TRBJ2-3 and V is TRBV29-1, with 9 bases identical to TRBD2. The CDR3 runs 15 residues. Germline CDR1 and CDR2: SQVTM and ANQGSEA. V was pared by 6 bases and J by 6 bases, with 13 bases of the junction left unmatched.

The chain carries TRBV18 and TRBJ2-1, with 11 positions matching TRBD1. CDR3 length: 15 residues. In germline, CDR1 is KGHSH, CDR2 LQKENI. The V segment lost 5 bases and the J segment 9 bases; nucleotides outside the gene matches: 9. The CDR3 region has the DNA TGTGCCAGCTCAACCTGGGACAGGGGGGATGGTGAGCAGTTCTTC. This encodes CASSTWDRGDGEQFF.

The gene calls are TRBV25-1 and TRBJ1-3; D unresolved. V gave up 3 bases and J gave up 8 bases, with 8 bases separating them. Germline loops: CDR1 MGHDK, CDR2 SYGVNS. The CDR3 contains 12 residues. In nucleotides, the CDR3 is TGTGCCAGCAGTGAGGCAGTGGACACCATATATTTT. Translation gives CASSEAVDTIYF.

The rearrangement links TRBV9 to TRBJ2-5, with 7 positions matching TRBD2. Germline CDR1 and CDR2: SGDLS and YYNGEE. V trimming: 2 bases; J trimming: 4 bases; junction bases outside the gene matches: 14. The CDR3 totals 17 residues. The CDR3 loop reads CASSVLGGSQGRETQYF. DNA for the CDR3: TGTGCCAGCAGCGTCTTGGGGGGGAGTCAGGGCCGAGAGACCCAGTACTTC.

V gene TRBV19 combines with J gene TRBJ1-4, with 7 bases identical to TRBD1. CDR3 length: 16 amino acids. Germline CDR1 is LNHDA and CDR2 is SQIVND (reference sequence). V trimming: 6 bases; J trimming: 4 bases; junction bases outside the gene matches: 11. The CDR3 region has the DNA TGTGCCAGTAGGCCGGGACAGCTCGTCGGTAATGAAAAACTGTTTTTT. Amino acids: CASRPGQLVGNEKLFF.

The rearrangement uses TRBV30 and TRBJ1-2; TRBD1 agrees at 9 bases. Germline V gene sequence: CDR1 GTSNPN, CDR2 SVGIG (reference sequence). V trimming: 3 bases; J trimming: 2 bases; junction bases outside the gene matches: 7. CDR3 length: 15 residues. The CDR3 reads CAWRSLGQGNYGYTF. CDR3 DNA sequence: TGTGCCTGGAGGTCCCTTGGACAGGGGAACTATGGCTACACCTTC.

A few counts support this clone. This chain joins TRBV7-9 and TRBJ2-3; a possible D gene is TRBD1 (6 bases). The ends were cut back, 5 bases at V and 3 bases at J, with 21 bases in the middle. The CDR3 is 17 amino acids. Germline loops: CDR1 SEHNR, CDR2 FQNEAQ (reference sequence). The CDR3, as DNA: TGTGCCAGCAGCCCCCCTGTTGGGGGCGGTGAGACAGATACGCAGTATTTT. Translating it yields CASSPPVGGGETDTQYF.

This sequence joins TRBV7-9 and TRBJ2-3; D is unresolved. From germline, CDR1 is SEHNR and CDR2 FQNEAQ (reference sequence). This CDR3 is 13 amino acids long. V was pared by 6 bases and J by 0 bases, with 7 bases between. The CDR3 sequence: CASRETSTDTQYF. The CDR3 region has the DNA TGTGCCAGCAGAGAGACTAGCACAGATACGCAGTATTTT.

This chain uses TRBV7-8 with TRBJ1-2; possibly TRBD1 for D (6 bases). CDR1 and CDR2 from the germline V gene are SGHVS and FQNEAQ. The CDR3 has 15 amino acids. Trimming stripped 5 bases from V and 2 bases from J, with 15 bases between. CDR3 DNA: TGTGCCAGCAGCCCAACCGTCGGGACAAACTATGGCTACACCTTC. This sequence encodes CASSPTVGTNYGYTF. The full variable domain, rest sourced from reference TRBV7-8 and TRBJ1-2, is GAGVSQSPRYKVAKRGQDVALRCDPISGHVSLFWYQQALGQGPEFLTYFQNEAQLDKSGLPSDRFFAERPEGSVSTLKIQRTQQEDSAVYLCASSPTVGTNYGYTFGSGTRLTVV.

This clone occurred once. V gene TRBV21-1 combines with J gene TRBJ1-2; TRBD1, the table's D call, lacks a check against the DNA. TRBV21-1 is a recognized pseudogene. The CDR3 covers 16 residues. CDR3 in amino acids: CASSTRTGGPAYGYTF. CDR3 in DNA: TGTGCCAGCAGCACCAGGACAGGGGGTCCCGCCTATGGCTACACCTTC.

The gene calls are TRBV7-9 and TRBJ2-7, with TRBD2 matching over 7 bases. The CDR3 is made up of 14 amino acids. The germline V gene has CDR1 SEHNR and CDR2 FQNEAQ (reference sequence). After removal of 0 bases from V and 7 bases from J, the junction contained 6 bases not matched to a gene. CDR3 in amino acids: CASSLAGRAGEQYF. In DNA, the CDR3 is TGTGCCAGCAGCTTAGCAGGGAGGGCCGGGGAGCAGTACTTC.

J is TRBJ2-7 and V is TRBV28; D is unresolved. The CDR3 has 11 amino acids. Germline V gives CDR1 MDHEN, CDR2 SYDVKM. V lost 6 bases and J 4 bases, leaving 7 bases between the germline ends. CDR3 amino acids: CASSQTYEQYF. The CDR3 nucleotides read TGTGCCAGCAGCCAAACTTACGAGCAGTACTTC. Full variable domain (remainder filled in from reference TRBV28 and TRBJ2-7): DVKVTQSSRYLVKRTGEKVFLECVQDMDHENMFWYRQDPGLGLRLIYFSYDVKMKEKGDIPEGYSVSREKKERFSLILESASTNQTSMYLCASSQTYEQYFGPGTRLTVT.

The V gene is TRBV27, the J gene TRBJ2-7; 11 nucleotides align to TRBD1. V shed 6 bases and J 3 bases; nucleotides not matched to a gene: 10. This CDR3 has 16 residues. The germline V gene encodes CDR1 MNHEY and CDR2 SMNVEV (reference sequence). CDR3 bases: TGTGCCAGCAGACAGAATACCGGGACAGGGGGCTACGAGCAGTACTTC. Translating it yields CASRQNTGTGGYEQYF.

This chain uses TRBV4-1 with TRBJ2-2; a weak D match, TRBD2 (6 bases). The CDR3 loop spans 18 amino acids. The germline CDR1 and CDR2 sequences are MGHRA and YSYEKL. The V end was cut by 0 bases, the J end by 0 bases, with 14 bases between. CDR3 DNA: TGCGCCAGCAGCCAAGATTGGGGGGAGAGAGCGAACACCGGGGAGCTGTTTTTT. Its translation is CASSQDWGERANTGELFF.

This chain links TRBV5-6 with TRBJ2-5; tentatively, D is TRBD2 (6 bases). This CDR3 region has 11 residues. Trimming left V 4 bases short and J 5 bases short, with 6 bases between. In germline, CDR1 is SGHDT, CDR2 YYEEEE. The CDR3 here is CASSGGETQYF. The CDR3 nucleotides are TGTGCCAGCAGCGGGGGGGAGACCCAGTACTTC.

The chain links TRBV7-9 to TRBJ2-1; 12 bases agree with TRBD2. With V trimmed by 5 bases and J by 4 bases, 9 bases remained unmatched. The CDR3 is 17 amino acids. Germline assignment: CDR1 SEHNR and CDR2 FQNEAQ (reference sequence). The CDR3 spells CASSPGLAGTFYNEQFF. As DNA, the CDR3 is TGTGCCAGCAGCCCTGGACTAGCGGGGACCTTTTACAATGAGCAGTTCTTC.

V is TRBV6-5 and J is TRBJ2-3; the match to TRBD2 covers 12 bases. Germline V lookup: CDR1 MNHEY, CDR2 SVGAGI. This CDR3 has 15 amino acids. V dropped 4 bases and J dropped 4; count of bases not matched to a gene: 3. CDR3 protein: CASSSTSGSSDTQYF. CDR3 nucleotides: TGTGCCAGCAGTTCGACTAGCGGGAGTTCAGATACGCAGTATTTT.

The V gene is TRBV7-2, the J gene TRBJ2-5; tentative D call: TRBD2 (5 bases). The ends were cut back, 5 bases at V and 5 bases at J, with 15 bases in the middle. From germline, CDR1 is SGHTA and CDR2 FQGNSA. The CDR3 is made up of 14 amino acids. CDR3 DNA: TGTGCCAGCAGCCAAAATTCGGGGTGGGAGACCCAGTACTTC. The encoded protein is CASSQNSGWETQYF.

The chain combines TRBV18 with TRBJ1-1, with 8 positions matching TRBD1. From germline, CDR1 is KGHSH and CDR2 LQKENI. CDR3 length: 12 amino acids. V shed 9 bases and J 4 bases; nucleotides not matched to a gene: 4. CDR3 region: CASSTGVTEAFF. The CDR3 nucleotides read TGTGCCAGTTCGACAGGGGTCACTGAAGCTTTCTTT.

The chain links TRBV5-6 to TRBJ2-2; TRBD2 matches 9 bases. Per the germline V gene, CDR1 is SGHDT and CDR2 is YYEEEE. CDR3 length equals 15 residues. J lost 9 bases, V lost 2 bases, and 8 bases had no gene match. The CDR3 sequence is CASSFRLAVHRELFF. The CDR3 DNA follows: TGTGCCAGCAGCTTCCGACTAGCGGTCCACCGGGAGCTGTTTTTT.

The CDR3 DNA reads TGTGCCCATCGGGGAGCTTCCTACGAGCAGTACTTC. This gives the protein CAHRGASYEQYF. The V and J genes are TRBV10-3 and TRBJ2-7, with D possibly matching TRBD2 (5 bases). The germline V and J ends were trimmed by 11 bases and 1 base, with 12 bases remaining between them. The CDR3 loop spans 12 amino acids. Per the germline V gene, CDR1 is ENHRY and CDR2 is SYGVKD.

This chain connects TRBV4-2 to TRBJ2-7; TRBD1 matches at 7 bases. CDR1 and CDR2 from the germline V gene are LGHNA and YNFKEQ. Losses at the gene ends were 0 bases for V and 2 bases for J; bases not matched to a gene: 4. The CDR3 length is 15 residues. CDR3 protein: CASSQERGRAYEQYF. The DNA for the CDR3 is TGTGCCAGCAGCCAAGAGAGGGGGCGAGCCTACGAGCAGTACTTC.

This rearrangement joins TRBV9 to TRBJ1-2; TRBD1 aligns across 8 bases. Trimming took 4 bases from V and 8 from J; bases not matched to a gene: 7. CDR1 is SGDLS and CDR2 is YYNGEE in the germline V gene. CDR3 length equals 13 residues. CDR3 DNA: TGTGCCAGCAGCAAGGACAGGGAAGGCGGCTACACCTTC. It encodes CASSKDREGGYTF.

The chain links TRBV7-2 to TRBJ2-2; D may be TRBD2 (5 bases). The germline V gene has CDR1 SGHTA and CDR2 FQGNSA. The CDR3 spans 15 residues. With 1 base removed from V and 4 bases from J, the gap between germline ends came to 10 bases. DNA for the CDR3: TGTGCCAGCAGCTTAGAGGTCCTAGCCACCGGGGAGCTGTTTTTT. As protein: CASSLEVLATGELFF.

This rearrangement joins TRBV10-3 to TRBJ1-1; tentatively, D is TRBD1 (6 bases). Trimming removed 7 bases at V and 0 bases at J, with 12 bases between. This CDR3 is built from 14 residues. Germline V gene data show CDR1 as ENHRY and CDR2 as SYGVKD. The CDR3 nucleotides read TGTGCCATCAAACCGGGACAAATGAACACTGAAGCTTTCTTT. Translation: CAIKPGQMNTEAFF.

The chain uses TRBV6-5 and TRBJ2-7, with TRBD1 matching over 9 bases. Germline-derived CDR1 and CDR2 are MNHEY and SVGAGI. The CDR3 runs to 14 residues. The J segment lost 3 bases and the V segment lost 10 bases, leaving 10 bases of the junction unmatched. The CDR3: CATEQGARYYEQYF. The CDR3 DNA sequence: TGTGCCACCGAACAGGGGGCGAGATACTACGAGCAGTACTTC.

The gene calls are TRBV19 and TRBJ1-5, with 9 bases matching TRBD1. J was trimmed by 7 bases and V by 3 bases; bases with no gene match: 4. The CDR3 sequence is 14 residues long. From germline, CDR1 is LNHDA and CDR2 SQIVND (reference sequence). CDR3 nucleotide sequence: TGTGCCAGTAGTATTTGGGACAGGGACCAGCCCCAGCATTTT. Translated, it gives CASSIWDRDQPQHF. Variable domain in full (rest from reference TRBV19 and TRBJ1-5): DGGITQSPKYLFRKEGQNVTLSCEQNLNHDAMYWYRQDPGQGLRLIYYSQIVNDFQKGDIAEGYSVSREKKESFPLTVTSAQKNPTAFYLCASSIWDRDQPQHFGDGTRLSIL.